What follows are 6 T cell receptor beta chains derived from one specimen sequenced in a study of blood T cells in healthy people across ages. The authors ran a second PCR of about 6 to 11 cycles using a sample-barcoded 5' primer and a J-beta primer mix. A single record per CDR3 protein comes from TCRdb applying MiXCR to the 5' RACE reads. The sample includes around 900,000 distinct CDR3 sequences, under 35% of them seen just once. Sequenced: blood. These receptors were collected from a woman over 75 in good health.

The CDR3 sequence: CASSSLEPGQGIADTQYF. The CDR3, as DNA: TGTGCCAGCAGTTCTCTTGAACCGGGACAGGGGATTGCAGATACGCAGTATTTT. The V gene is TRBV12-3 or TRBV12-4, the J gene TRBJ2-3; 10 bases align to TRBD1. This CDR3 is 18 amino acids long. The V gene end was trimmed by 4 bases and the J gene end by 4 bases; junction bases not matched to a gene: 14.

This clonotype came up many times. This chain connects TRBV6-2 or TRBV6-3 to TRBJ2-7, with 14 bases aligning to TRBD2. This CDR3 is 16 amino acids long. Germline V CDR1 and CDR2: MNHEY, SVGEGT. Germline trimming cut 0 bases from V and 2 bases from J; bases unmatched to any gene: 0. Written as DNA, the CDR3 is TGTGCCAGCAGTTACTCGACTAGCGGGGGGGCCTACGAGCAGTACTTC. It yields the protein CASSYSTSGGAYEQYF.

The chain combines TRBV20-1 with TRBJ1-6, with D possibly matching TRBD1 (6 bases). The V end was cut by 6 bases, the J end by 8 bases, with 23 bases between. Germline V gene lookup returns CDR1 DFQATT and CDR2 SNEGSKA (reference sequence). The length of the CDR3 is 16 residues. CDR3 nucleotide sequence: TGCAGTGCCAGAAGAAGGTTCGAGGGGGTAGATTCACCCCTCCACTTT. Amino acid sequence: CSARRRFEGVDSPLHF.

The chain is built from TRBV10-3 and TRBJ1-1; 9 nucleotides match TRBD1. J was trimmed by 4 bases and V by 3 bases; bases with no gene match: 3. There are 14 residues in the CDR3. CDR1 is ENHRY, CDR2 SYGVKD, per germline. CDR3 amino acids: CAISDGQGITEAFF. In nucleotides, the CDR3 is TGTGCCATCAGTGATGGACAGGGGATCACTGAAGCTTTCTTT.

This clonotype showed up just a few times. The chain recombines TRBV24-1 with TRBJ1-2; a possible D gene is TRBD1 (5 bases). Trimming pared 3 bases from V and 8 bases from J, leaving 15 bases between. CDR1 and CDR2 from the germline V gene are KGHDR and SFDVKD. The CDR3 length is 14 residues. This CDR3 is CATSDGWDGAGYTF. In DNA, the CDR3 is TGTGCCACCAGTGATGGCTGGGATGGGGCAGGCTACACCTTC.

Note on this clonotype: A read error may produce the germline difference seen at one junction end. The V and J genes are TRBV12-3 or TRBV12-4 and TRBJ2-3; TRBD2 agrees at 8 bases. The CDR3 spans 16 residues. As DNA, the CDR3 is TGTGCTAGCAGTCCCGGGACTAGGATGTTCACAGATACGCAGTATTTT. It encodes CASSPGTRMFTDTQYF.